This T cell receptor beta chain was retrieved from a study of identical twins. Template switching (which added a universal primer site) was used, and cDNA carried unique molecular identifiers. One entry per CDR3 protein results from TCRdb running MiXCR on the 5' RACE reads. The data show 470,000 or so distinct CDR3 sequences, 24% seen once. Trimming removed 3 bases at V and 3 bases at J, with 12 bases between. The CDR3 is 14 amino acids. Germline CDR1 is SGHTA and CDR2 is FQGNSA. These data are also associated with another study on T cells expressing NK-cell markers. That publication notes: The same clonotypes also predominated in the CD3+CD56-NKG2C+ fraction of a handful of donors.

The chain employs TRBV7-2 and TRBJ2-7; possible D gene TRBD1, 5 bases. Input material: CD4+ T cells sorted from blood. This sequence was found in a woman between 18 and 30 years old in good health. The CDR3 protein is CASSLRQPGYEQYF. In DNA, the CDR3 is TGTGCCAGCAGCTTGAGACAGCCGGGCTACGAGCAGTACTTC.